What follows is one TCR beta chain and its context. Antigen unknown. The data stem from a study of response to subunit inactivated influenza vaccine. Each CDR3 protein is one row after TCRdb ran MiXCR on the RT-PCR reads. Of about 500,000 distinct CDR3 sequences in the sample, 16% are singletons; the top ten hold approximately 3%. Study results and limitations: Authors suggested few new T cells are recruited by each seasonal influenza vaccination.

The receptor was derived from a man aged 45-69 years who received an inactivated influenza vaccine. The sequenced sample was CD4+ T cells sorted from PBMCs, obtained about 24 months after vaccination.

The CDR3 region is CASSSASKQYF. The DNA for the CDR3 is TGTGCCAGCAGCTCGGCTAGCAAGCAGTACTTC. The chain employs TRBV7-2 and TRBJ2-7; tentatively, D is TRBD2 (5 bases). CDR1 and CDR2 from the germline V gene are SGHTA and FQGNSA. V was clipped by 4 bases and J by 8 bases, with 9 bases between them. The CDR3 runs to 11 residues.